The 7 T cell receptor beta chains listed next were all sequenced from one sample in a study of cytomegalovirus exposure and HLA in healthy donors. 13 Jbeta primers and 60 Vbeta primers were used for the PCR. TCRdb's copy holds only in-frame clones and misses some; the assay was immunoSEQ multiplex PCR. The table shows some 98,000 clones, with about 80% occurring only once. The specimen was PBMCs. The receptors were sampled from a man in his forties in good health and CMV-seronegative.

The chain combines TRBV28 with TRBJ1-2; D possibly corresponds to TRBD1 (5 bases). The CDR3 extends over 12 amino acids. Trimming shortened V by 7 bases and J by 7 bases, and 13 bases separated the two germline ends. Per the germline V gene, CDR1 is MDHEN and CDR2 is SYDVKM. In DNA form, the CDR3 reads TGTGCCAGCAACACTCAGGGTTTTGGCTACACCTTC. This codes for CASNTQGFGYTF.

This clone was observed a few times. The chain recombines TRBV5-1 with TRBJ2-3, with TRBD2 matching 8 bases. Per germline, CDR1 SGHRS and CDR2 YFSETQ. This CDR3 is 15 amino acids long. V lost 4 bases, J lost 3 bases, and 7 bases stayed unmatched. CDR3 in DNA: TGCGCCAGCAGCACTACGGCTAGCGGGACAGATACGCAGTATTTT. As protein: CASSTTASGTDTQYF.

This clone was seen only a few times. The rearrangement joins TRBV5-4 to TRBJ2-1, with 9 bases fitting TRBD2. Germline CDR1 reads SGHNT; CDR2 reads YYREEE (reference sequence). With 0 bases clipped from V and 5 bases from J, the junction kept 3 bases outside the gene matches. The length of the CDR3 is 15 residues. CDR3 residues: CASSLDLAGNNEQFF. In DNA, the CDR3 is TGTGCCAGCAGCTTGGACCTAGCGGGAAACAATGAGCAGTTCTTC.

The rearrangement uses TRBV19 and TRBJ1-5; 10 nucleotides match TRBD1. CDR1 is LNHDA and CDR2 is SQIVND in the germline V gene (reference sequence). The CDR3 covers 13 residues. CDR3: CASSWDRGQPQHF. CDR3 DNA sequence: TGTGCTTCATCTTGGGACAGGGGTCAGCCCCAGCATTTT. Looking up the rest from reference TRBV19 and TRBJ1-5 gives the full variable domain: DGGITQSPKYLFRKEGQNVTLSCEQNLNHDAMYWYRQDPGQGLRLIYYSQIVNDFQKGDIAEGYSVSREKKESFPLTVTSAQKNPTAFYLCASSWDRGQPQHFGDGTRLSIL.

Comments on this clone: The sample carries other DNA sequences with the same CDR3. This rearrangement joins TRBV28 to TRBJ2-1; TRBD2 aligns across 7 bases. The CDR3 spans 14 residues. V lost 5 bases and J lost 7; bases outside the gene matches: 8. Per the germline V gene, CDR1 is MDHEN and CDR2 is SYDVKM. CDR3 coding DNA: TGTGCCAGCAGTCCCGGGGGGAGGGAGAATGAGCAGTTCTTC. It specifies CASSPGGRENEQFF.

This clone turned up a few times. The chain joins TRBV7-2 to TRBJ2-7; 8 bases fit TRBD2. This CDR3 is built from 14 residues. Germline values: CDR1 SGHTA, CDR2 FQGNSA. The V and J ends lost 5 bases and 3 bases, in that order; junction bases with no gene match: 6. In DNA, the CDR3 is TGTGCCAGCAGCACCAGCGGGGGTGGCTACGAGCAGTACTTC. Encoded protein: CASSTSGGGYEQYF.

This clone was seen a few times. The V and J genes are TRBV20-1 and TRBJ1-5; D is ambiguous. The ends were cut back, 6 bases at V and 6 bases at J, with 9 bases in the middle. The CDR3 spans 11 residues. Germline lookup yields CDR1 DFQATT and CDR2 SNEGSKA (reference sequence). In DNA form, the CDR3 reads TGCAGTGCAATGACTGGTCAGCCCCAGCATTTT. Protein: CSAMTGQPQHF.